The 17 T cell receptor beta chains presented below share a single source sample, sequenced in a study of blood T cells in healthy people across ages. Combining a sample-barcoded 5' primer with a J-beta primer mix, a second PCR ran for 7 to 11 cycles. TCRdb reanalysed the 5' RACE reads using MiXCR and keeps one entry per CDR3 protein. The sample has 550,000 to 800,000 distinct CDR3 sequences; over 20% are singletons. Sequencing was carried out using blood. Receptor source: a man between 65 and 85 years old in good health.

The V and J genes are TRBV20-1 and TRBJ2-1; D ambiguous. The CDR3 has 11 residues. Germline values: CDR1 DFQATT, CDR2 SNEGSKA (reference sequence). V was clipped by 2 bases and J by 6 bases, with 5 bases between them. The CDR3 spells CSARTVNEQFF. CDR3 nucleotide sequence: TGCAGTGCTAGAACCGTCAATGAGCAGTTCTTC.

The chain combines TRBV4-3 with TRBJ1-4; no clear D. Germline lookup yields CDR1 LGHNA and CDR2 YSLEER. The CDR3 consists of 17 residues. V dropped 0 bases and J dropped 6 bases, with 17 bases sitting between them. The CDR3 protein is CASSQEIRALRDEKLFF. For the CDR3, the DNA is TGCGCCAGCAGCCAAGAAATTCGGGCCCTAAGGGATGAAAAACTGTTTTTT.

The chain combines TRBV28 with TRBJ1-2; D unclear. The germline V gene has CDR1 MDHEN and CDR2 SYDVKM. This CDR3 is 13 amino acids long. V dropped 3 bases and J dropped 8 bases, with 13 bases sitting between them. The CDR3 DNA reads as TGTGCCAGCAGTTTTCAAGCGGCTTGGGGCTACACCTTC. It translates to CASSFQAAWGYTF.

The V and J genes are TRBV7-2 and TRBJ2-4; the D call may be TRBD1 or TRBD2 (5 bases each). The germline V gene has CDR1 SGHTA and CDR2 FQGNSA. This CDR3 spans 13 amino acids. The V end was cut by 6 bases, the J end by 7 bases, with 13 bases between. For the CDR3, the DNA is TGTGCCAGCAGGCCGGGACCGAACAACATTCAGTACTTC. Its translation: CASRPGPNNIQYF.

This rearrangement joins TRBV20-1 to TRBJ1-2; no clear D. The V and J ends lost 6 bases and 2 bases respectively, with 13 bases between them. Per the germline V gene, CDR1 is DFQATT and CDR2 is SNEGSKA (reference sequence). This CDR3 is 13 amino acids long. This chain's CDR3 is CSAPLGQNYGYTF. CDR3 sequence (DNA): TGCAGTGCCCCATTGGGCCAAAACTATGGCTACACCTTC.

In this sample, this clonotype turned up a few times. The gene calls are TRBV5-8 and TRBJ2-1, with D perhaps TRBD1 (5 bases). V lost 3 bases to trimming and J lost 8 bases, with 15 bases between them. Germline V CDR1 and CDR2: SGHTS, YDEGEE. This CDR3 comprises 14 residues. CDR3: CASSWGYLPHEQFF. The CDR3 bases are TGTGCCAGCAGCTGGGGCTACCTCCCCCATGAGCAGTTCTTC.

Comments on this clonotype: A junction end diverges from the germline sequence, so it may reflect a read error. This chain uses TRBV5-5 with TRBJ2-5; D is possibly TRBD2 (5 bases). The J call may be mistaken, given a closer DNA end match to TRBJ2-1. Germline lookup yields CDR1 SGHKS and CDR2 YYEKEE (reference sequence). The length of the CDR3 is 15 residues. The CDR3 loop reads CASSTPSPPYNEQFF. The CDR3 coding sequence is TGTGCCAGCAGCACCCCTAGCCCCCCCTACAACGAGCAGTTCTTC.

This clonotype occurred many times. The chain is built from TRBV21-1 and TRBJ2-7; TRBD1 reflects the table's D call only, with no check against the DNA. TRBV21-1 is noted as a pseudogene. The CDR3 covers 16 residues. CDR3 sequence: CASSIRYDYRDYEQYF. The CDR3 region has the DNA TGTGCCAGCAGCATACGGTACGATTACAGGGACTACGAGCAGTACTTC.

Only a few counts were recorded for this clonotype. The chain carries TRBV9 and TRBJ2-1; D remains unclear. Germline V gene sequence: CDR1 SGDLS, CDR2 YYNGEE. The V end lost 0 bases, the J end lost 0 bases, and 7 bases lay between the germline ends. CDR3 size: 15 residues. The chain's CDR3 is CASSVASRSYNEQFF. The CDR3 DNA is TGTGCCAGCAGCGTAGCCTCACGCTCCTACAATGAGCAGTTCTTC.

The J gene is TRBJ2-7, the V gene TRBV12-3 or TRBV12-4, with a tentative D call TRBD2 (6 bases). Trimming shortened V by 4 bases and J by 3 bases, and 16 bases separated the two germline ends. The CDR3 contains 15 residues. CDR3 DNA: TGTGCCAGCAGTTATTCCGGGACTCGGTTCTACGAGCAGTACTTC. It is translated as CASSYSGTRFYEQYF.

About this clonotype itself: A much bigger clone sits one base away, suggesting this may be a read error. This chain uses TRBV6-2 or TRBV6-3 with TRBJ2-6; D ambiguous. This CDR3 has 15 residues. From germline, CDR1 is MNHEY and CDR2 SVGEGT. As DNA, the CDR3 is TGTTCCAGCAGTTACGATGGGTCTGGGGCCAACGTCCTGACTTTC. It specifies CSSSYDGSGANVLTF.

This clonotype was picked up a small number of times. The chain carries TRBV5-1 and TRBJ1-2; possible D gene TRBD1, 6 bases. V was cut by 0 bases and J by 4 bases, with 10 bases left in between. From germline, CDR1 is SGHRS and CDR2 YFSETQ. The CDR3 runs to 14 residues. The CDR3 nucleotides read TGCGCCAGCAGCTTGGATACAGGGATCTATGGCTACACCTTC. It yields the protein CASSLDTGIYGYTF.

This clonotype was recorded at least ten times. The chain couples TRBV29-1 to TRBJ1-1; 10 bases agree with TRBD1. This CDR3 is built from 14 residues. Germline CDR1 reads SQVTM; CDR2 reads ANQGSEA. Trimming at V came to 7 bases and at J to 5 bases, leaving 10 bases not matched to a gene. The chain's CDR3 is CSDRPGQGSTEAFF. The CDR3 DNA reads TGCAGCGACCGACCGGGACAGGGGTCAACTGAAGCTTTCTTT.

This clonotype showed up many times. This sequence joins TRBV28 and TRBJ2-2; the D gene is possibly TRBD1 (5 bases). The CDR3 consists of 13 residues. The ends were cut back, 6 bases at V and 1 base at J, with 6 bases in the middle. Germline CDR1 is MDHEN and CDR2 is SYDVKM. The CDR3 protein is CASSGQNTGELFF. In nucleotides, the CDR3 is TGTGCCAGCAGCGGACAGAACACCGGGGAGCTGTTTTTT.

The chain combines TRBV18 with TRBJ2-1, with 7 bases matching TRBD2. With 3 bases clipped from V and 0 bases from J, the junction kept 14 bases outside the gene matches. CDR3 length: 19 amino acids. Germline values: CDR1 KGHSH, CDR2 LQKENI. The CDR3 loop is CASSPPTSLAESSYNEQFF. The DNA of the CDR3 is TGTGCCAGCTCACCCCCTACATCCCTAGCGGAGAGCTCCTACAATGAGCAGTTCTTC.

The table lists this clonotype with many counts. This chain joins TRBV14 and TRBJ2-3, with 7 bases matching TRBD2. Germline CDR1 and CDR2: SGHDN and FVKESK. Unmatched junction bases numbered 11, after V lost 4 bases and J lost 4 bases. The CDR3 runs 16 residues. CDR3 in amino acids: CASSLRSGIRADTQYF. The CDR3 coding sequence is TGTGCCAGCAGCCTACGGAGCGGGATTAGGGCAGATACGCAGTATTTT.

The chain links TRBV2 to TRBJ2-5; possibly TRBD2 for D (6 bases). The CDR3 covers 15 residues. From germline, CDR1 is SNHLY and CDR2 FYNNEI. The V and J ends lost 3 bases and 4 bases respectively, with 15 bases between them. The CDR3 DNA reads as TGTGCCAGCAGTGACGGGACTTTGGACGGAGAGACCCAGTACTTC. It yields the protein CASSDGTLDGETQYF.